These 20 T cell receptor beta chains were all obtained from the same sample, sequenced in a study of tumor and adjacent non-tumor tissue in lung cancer. A modified ARM-PCR protocol with three rounds of nested PCR amplified TCRbeta. From the multiplex PCR reads, TCRdb called clonotypes with MiXCR, one entry per CDR3 protein. The sample includes more than 85,000 distinct CDR3 sequences, roughly 75% of them seen just once. This sample's RNA came from whole unsorted tissue. Sequencing used lung tumor tissue. The receptors were sampled from a woman in her sixties with non-small cell lung cancer.

A note on this clonotype: The conserved closing phenylalanine or tryptophan is absent in this CDR3, likely reflecting a read error. V is TRBV11-1 and J is TRBJ2-1, with TRBD2 matching 11 bases. V lost 9 bases, J lost 8 bases, and 15 bases stayed unmatched. Germline CDR1 reads SGHAT; CDR2 reads FQDESV (reference sequence). This CDR3 is built from 16 residues. Here the CDR3 reads CARSPPLAGGFDEQFL. The CDR3 coding sequence is TGTGCCAGAAGCCCACCATTAGCGGGAGGGTTCGATGAGCAGTTCTTA.

This clonotype was observed a handful of times. Germline is not matched at one junction end, which may reflect a read error. This chain uses TRBV11-2 with TRBJ2-3; tentative D call: TRBD2 (6 bases). The germline V gene encodes CDR1 SGHAT and CDR2 FQNNGV. The CDR3 is 15 amino acids. CDR3 nucleotide sequence: TGTGCCAACAGTCCCGCCGGGCAGGGAGGTCATACGCATTATTTT. Protein product: CANSPAGQGGHTHYF.

The rearrangement uses TRBV29-1 and TRBJ2-5; maybe TRBD2 (5 bases). The CDR3 runs 14 residues. Germline V lookup: CDR1 SQVTM, CDR2 ANQGSEA. V dropped 4 bases and J dropped 4 bases, with 16 bases sitting between them. CDR3: CSVVLGEEGETQYF. In DNA form, the CDR3 reads TGCAGCGTTGTGCTCGGAGAAGAGGGAGAGACCCAGTACTTC.

This clonotype turned up a few times. The CDR3, as DNA: TGTGCCAGCAGCAAGACAGGGACCCATCAGCCCCAGCATTTT. Its translation is CASSKTGTHQPQHF. The chain recombines TRBV11-2 with TRBJ1-5; 7 bases map to TRBD1. The junction had 6 bases not matched to a gene; V was cut back by 5 bases and J by 5 bases. Germline CDR1 is SGHAT and CDR2 is FQNNGV. This CDR3 has 14 residues. The full variable domain, its missing parts supplied by reference TRBV11-2 and TRBJ1-5, is EAGVAQSPRYKIIEKRQSVAFWCNPISGHATLYWYQQILGQGPKLLIQFQNNGVVDDSQLPKDRFSAERLKGVDSTLKIQPAKLEDSAVYLCASSKTGTHQPQHFGDGTRLSIL.

Concerning this clonotype itself: A read error may account for a junction end that differs from germline. This rearrangement joins TRBV11-2 to TRBJ2-1; 12 nucleotides align to TRBD2. This CDR3 spans 16 amino acids. CDR1 SGHAT and CDR2 FQNNGV come from the germline V gene. The CDR3 protein is CASRLGGTSGPNEQIF. The CDR3 bases are TGTGCCAGCAGGCTAGGAGGGACTAGCGGGCCCAATGAGCAGATCTTC.

Concerning this clonotype: The junction differs from germline at one of its ends, possibly a read error. The chain links TRBV28 to TRBJ2-1; 11 nucleotides match TRBD2. Germline CDR1 and CDR2: MDHEN and SYDVKM. The CDR3 totals 17 residues. CDR3 residues: CAASLGPTSGSYNDQFF. As DNA, the CDR3 is TGTGCCGCCAGCTTAGGGCCCACTAGCGGGAGCTACAATGACCAGTTCTTC.

CDR3 protein: CSVVLDVTGFEAFF. The CDR3 DNA sequence: TGCAGCGTTGTTCTCGATGTGACAGGGTTTGAAGCTTTCTTT. The gene calls are TRBV29-1 and TRBJ1-1; 7 bases are shared with TRBD1. Trimming removed 4 bases from V and 7 bases from J; junction bases left unmatched: 12. CDR1 and CDR2 (germline): SQVTM, ANQGSEA. The CDR3 runs to 14 residues.

About this clonotype itself: One end of the junction varies from germline; a read error may be responsible. The chain recombines TRBV11-2 with TRBJ1-1; D gene uncertain. The CDR3 has 14 amino acids. Germline V gene sequence: CDR1 SGHAT, CDR2 FQNNGV. The CDR3 DNA follows: TGTGCCAGCAGCTTAGTTCAGAGGAACACTGAAACTTTCTTT. It encodes CASSLVQRNTETFF. The full variable domain, its missing parts supplied by reference TRBV11-2 and TRBJ1-1, is EAGVAQSPRYKIIEKRQSVAFWCNPISGHATLYWYQQILGQGPKLLIQFQNNGVVDDSQLPKDRFSAERLKGVDSTLKIQPAKLEDSAVYLCASSLVQRNTETFFGQGTRLTVV.

In this sample, this clonotype turned up a few times. The CDR3 DNA reads as TGTGCCAGCAGCCCACGGGACAGGGGAGGAGGCAATGAGCAGTTCTTC. Residues: CASSPRDRGGGNEQFF. The rearrangement joins TRBV13 to TRBJ2-1; 10 nucleotides match TRBD1. The ends lost 5 bases at V and 6 bases at J; junction bases unmatched: 10. There are 16 residues in the CDR3. The germline gives CDR1 PRHDT, CDR2 FYEKMQ (reference sequence). Combining the CDR3 with reference TRBV13 and TRBJ2-1 gives the whole variable domain AAGVIQSPRHLIKEKRETATLKCYPIPRHDTVYWYQQGPGQDPQFLISFYEKMQSDKGSIPDRFSAQQFSDYHSELNMSSLELGDSALYFCASSPRDRGGGNEQFFGPGTRLTVL.

As to this clonotype: A much larger clone is a single base away; this may be a read error. The V gene is TRBV20-1, the J gene TRBJ2-5; perhaps D is TRBD1 or TRBD2 (5 bases each). The V end lost 7 bases, the J end lost 5 bases, and 17 bases lay between the germline ends. The CDR3 extends over 13 amino acids. Germline lookup yields CDR1 DFQATT and CDR2 SNEGSKA (reference sequence). CDR3 coding DNA: TGCAGTGTTAGTGAGGGGTGGGGGGAGACCCAGTACTTC. It codes for CSVSEGWGETQYF.

About this clonotype: As the CDR3 is not closed by the conserved phenylalanine or tryptophan, this likely results from a read error. The gene calls are TRBV20-1 and TRBJ1-2; D call uncertain. Per the germline V gene, CDR1 is DFQATT and CDR2 is SNEGSKA (reference sequence). The CDR3 is 15 amino acids. The ends were cut back, 0 bases at V and 0 bases at J, with 11 bases in the middle. The CDR3 reads CSARDRLGANYGYTL. CDR3 nucleotides: TGCAGTGCTAGAGATCGTCTGGGAGCTAACTATGGCTACACCTTA.

Comments on this clonotype: The germline gene is not matched at one end of the junction; a read error may be the cause. CDR3 in DNA: TGTGCTAGCAGTCCATCTCTACAGGGACTCGTGAACACTGAAGTTTTCTTT. Its translation: CASSPSLQGLVNTEVFF. The chain is built from TRBV4-2 and TRBJ1-1, with D possibly matching TRBD1 (6 bases). The CDR3 is made up of 17 amino acids. Germline assignment: CDR1 LGHNA and CDR2 YNFKEQ.

The rearrangement links TRBV6-5 to TRBJ1-3; maybe TRBD1 (5 bases). CDR3 size: 17 residues. Germline V gene sequence: CDR1 MNHEY, CDR2 SVGAGI. V was pared by 9 bases and J by 0 bases, with 21 bases between. The CDR3 region is CASRYSEGVVSGNTIYF. The CDR3, as DNA: TGTGCCAGTAGATACTCGGAAGGGGTCGTCTCTGGAAACACCATATATTTT.

On this clonotype itself: Mismatch with germline at one junction end may stem from a read error. The chain links TRBV20-1 to TRBJ2-2; the D gene is possibly TRBD2 (5 bases). Germline CDR1 is DFQATT and CDR2 is SNEGSKA (reference sequence). The CDR3 is 12 amino acids. For the CDR3, the DNA is TGCAGTGCTAGGGCAGTCACCGGGGAGCAGTTTTTT. Its protein is CSARAVTGEQFF.

Regarding this clonotype: A much larger clone differs from this one at a single base, so this may be a read error. The chain is built from TRBV6-5 and TRBJ2-7; tentative D call: TRBD1 (7 bases). The CDR3 covers 13 residues. Trimming removed 6 bases from V and 5 bases from J, with 14 bases in between. CDR1 and CDR2 from the germline V gene are MNHEY and SVGAGI. The CDR3 sequence: CASSQGGGNEQYF. In DNA form, the CDR3 reads TGTGCCAGCAGCCAAGGAGGGGGCAACGAGCAGTACTTC.

Regarding this clonotype: The junction differs from germline at one of its ends, possibly a read error. The V call is TRBV12-3 or TRBV12-4, the J call TRBJ1-4; TRBD1 matches 9 bases. The CDR3 has 16 residues. CDR3 coding DNA: TGTGCCAGCAGTTTTTCACACAGGGGGCCTAATGAAAAACCGTATTTT. Translation gives CASSFSHRGPNEKPYF.

Of note for this clonotype: A junction boundary mismatches the germline segment, possibly from a read error. This chain connects TRBV20-1 to TRBJ2-7; no clear D gene. Germline lookup yields CDR1 DFQATT and CDR2 SNEGSKA (reference sequence). This CDR3 is built from 14 residues. The chain's CDR3 is CSAKEYLDHNEQFF. The DNA for the CDR3 is TGCAGTGCTAAGGAGTACCTAGACCACAATGAGCAGTTTTTC.

This chain joins TRBV12-3 or TRBV12-4 and TRBJ2-3; D not certain. Trimming pared 3 bases from V and 8 bases from J, leaving 15 bases between. The CDR3 is made up of 14 amino acids. The CDR3 DNA is TGTGCCAGCAGTTTCGGGCTGAGCCGAGGTACGCAGTATTTT. Translating gives CASSFGLSRGTQYF.

On this clonotype itself: A much more abundant neighbour one base away suggests this may be a read error. The chain is built from TRBV6-2 or TRBV6-3 and TRBJ2-1; tentative D call: TRBD2 (6 bases). This CDR3 is 18 amino acids long. V lost 6 bases and J 7 bases, leaving 28 bases between the germline ends. Germline V gene lookup returns CDR1 MNHEY and CDR2 SVGEGT. This CDR3 reads CASSPLPRLTGVWNEQFF. The CDR3 nucleotides read TGTGCCAGCAGCCCACTACCGAGACTAACGGGAGTTTGGAATGAGCAGTTCTTC.

Turning to this clonotype: One junction end disagrees with the germline gene, perhaps due to a read error. The genes are TRBV11-2 and TRBJ2-1; D remains unclear. The germline V gene has CDR1 SGHAT and CDR2 FQNNGV. This CDR3 contains 14 residues. The CDR3 is CASSSNGRSNEQFF. CDR3 DNA sequence: TGTGCCAGCAGCTCAAACGGTCGGAGCAATGAACAGTTCTTC.